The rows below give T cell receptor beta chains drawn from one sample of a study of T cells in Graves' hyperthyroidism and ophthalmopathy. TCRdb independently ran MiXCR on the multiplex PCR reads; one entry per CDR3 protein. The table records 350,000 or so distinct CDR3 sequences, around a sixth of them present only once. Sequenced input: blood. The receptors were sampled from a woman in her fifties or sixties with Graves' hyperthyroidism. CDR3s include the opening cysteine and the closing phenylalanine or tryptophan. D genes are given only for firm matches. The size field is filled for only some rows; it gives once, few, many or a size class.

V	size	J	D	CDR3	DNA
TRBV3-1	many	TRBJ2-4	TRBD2	CASSPAGGTKNIQYF	TGTGCCAGCAGCCCTGCGGGAGGGACCAAAAACATTCAGTACTTC
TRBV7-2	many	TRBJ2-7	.	CASSLAEPNEQYF	TGTGCCAGCAGCTTAGCGGAGCCTAACGAGCAGTACTTC
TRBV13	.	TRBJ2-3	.	CASSFRVWTDTQYF	TGTGCCAGCAGCTTCAGGGTTTGGACAGATACGCAGTATTTT
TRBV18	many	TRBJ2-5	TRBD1	CASSPTGQETQYF	TGTGCCAGCTCGCCGACAGGGCAAGAGACCCAGTACTTC
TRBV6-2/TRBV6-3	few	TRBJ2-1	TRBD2	CASSYSTSGGTYNEQFF	TGTGCCAGCAGTTACTCGACTAGCGGGGGGACCTACAATGAGCAGTTCTTC
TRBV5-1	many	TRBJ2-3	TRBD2	CASSLGEGGVADTQYF	TGCGCCAGCAGCTTGGGGGAGGGAGGTGTCGCAGATACGCAGTATTTT
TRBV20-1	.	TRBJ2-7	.	CSARTGTLSYEQYF	TGCAGTGCTAGGACCGGGACACTTTCCTACGAGCAGTACTTC
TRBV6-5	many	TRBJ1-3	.	CASSYSDGDSGNTIYF	TGTGCCAGCAGTTACTCGGACGGGGACTCTGGAAACACCATATATTTT
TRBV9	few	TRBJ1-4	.	CASSTSGEDTEKLFF	TGTGCCAGCAGCACCTCAGGGGAGGACACTGAAAAACTGTTTTTT
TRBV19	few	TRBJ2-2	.	CASTPDSGELFF	TGTGCCAGTACCCCAGACAGCGGGGAGCTGTTTTTT
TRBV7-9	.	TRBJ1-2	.	CASSFLGANYGYTF	TGTGCCAGCAGCTTCCTCGGGGCTAACTATGGCTACACCTTC
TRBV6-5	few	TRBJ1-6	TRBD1	CASSYTRQGNSPLHF	TGTGCCAGCAGTTACACCCGACAGGGGAATTCACCCCTCCACTTT
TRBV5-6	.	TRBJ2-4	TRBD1	CASSFAGQALNIQYF	TGTGCCAGCAGCTTCGCGGGACAGGCCTTGAACATTCAGTACTTC
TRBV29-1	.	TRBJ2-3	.	CSAAGAPTDTQYF	TGCAGCGCCGCAGGGGCGCCAACAGATACGCAGTATTTT
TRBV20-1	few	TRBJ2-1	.	CSARDPLAGRFEQFF	TGCAGTGCTAGGGATCCCCTAGCAGGAAGGTTTGAGCAGTTCTTC
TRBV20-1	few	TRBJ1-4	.	CSARAGVRTTNEKLFF	TGCAGTGCCAGGGCGGGGGTCCGGACCACTAATGAAAAACTGTTTTTT
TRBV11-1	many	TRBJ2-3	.	CASSTEVQGEGTDTQYF	TGTGCCAGCAGCACGGAGGTACAGGGCGAGGGCACAGATACGCAGTATTTT
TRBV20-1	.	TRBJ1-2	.	CSASANYGYTF	TGCAGTGCTAGTGCTAACTATGGCTACACCTTC
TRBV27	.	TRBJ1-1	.	CASSLWGGGGTEAFF	TGTGCCAGCAGTTTATGGGGAGGGGGAGGTACTGAAGCTTTCTTT
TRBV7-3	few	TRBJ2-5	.	CASSSKGLYQETQYF	TGTGCCAGCAGCTCAAAGGGCCTGTACCAAGAGACCCAGTACTTC
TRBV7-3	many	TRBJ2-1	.	CASSLTGGNSYNEQFF	TGTGCCAGCAGCTTAACAGGCGGGAATTCTTACAATGAGCAGTTCTTC
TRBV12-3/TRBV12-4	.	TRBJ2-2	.	CASGQGGVGELFF	TGTGCCAGCGGCCAAGGGGGGGTCGGGGAGCTGTTTTTT
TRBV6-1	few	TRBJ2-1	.	CASSEDREFNEQFF	TGTGCCAGCAGTGAAGATCGAGAGTTCAATGAGCAGTTCTTC
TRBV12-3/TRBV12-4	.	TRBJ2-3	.	CASRPGYVTDTQYF	TGTGCCAGCAGACCAGGGTACGTGACAGATACGCAGTATTTT
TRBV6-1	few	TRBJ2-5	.	CASSRGTETQYF	TGTGCCAGCAGTCGGGGCACAGAGACCCAGTACTTC
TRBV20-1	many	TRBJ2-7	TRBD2	CSAVGGDLYEQYF	TGCAGTGCAGTCGGGGGGGACCTCTACGAGCAGTACTTC
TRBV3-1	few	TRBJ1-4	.	CASSYRQRRGEKLFF	TGTGCCAGCAGCTACCGACAGAGGCGAGGGGAAAAACTGTTTTTT
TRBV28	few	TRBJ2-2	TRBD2	CASGGLAGTGELFF	TGTGCCAGCGGGGGACTAGCTGGGACCGGGGAGCTGTTTTTT
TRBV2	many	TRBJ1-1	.	CASLGVGNTEAFF	TGTGCCAGCCTCGGGGTAGGGAACACTGAAGCTTTCTTT
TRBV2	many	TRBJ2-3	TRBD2	CASSPSGSLSTDTQYF	TGTGCCAGCAGTCCTAGCGGGAGCCTTTCCACAGATACGCAGTATTTT
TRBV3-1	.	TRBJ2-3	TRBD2	CASSQGSGRAILDTQYF	TGTGCCAGCAGCCAAGGAAGCGGGAGGGCCATATTGGATACGCAGTATTTT